The clone carrying this TCR beta chain was observed a handful of times. Methods used by the authors: Quantification of nucleated cells was approximated via reference gene primer amplification. Profiling relied on immunoSEQ multiplex PCR, and the TCRdb table lists in-frame clones only, not all of them. The DNA gave D and trimming, while V, J and clone size come from that table. Of about 170,000 clones in the sample, more than 75% were seen once. CDR1 and CDR2 from the germline V gene are SGHAT and FQNNGV. CDR3 length equals 16 residues. Trimming shortened V by 6 bases and J by 2 bases, and 18 bases separated the two germline ends. This sample was taken from a study of blood T cell repertoires in COVID-19. Study at large: Both acute and convalescent COVID-19 samples were obtained from the United States, Italy and Spain. PBMCs, B-cell-depleted T cells, or T cells provided the cDNA or gDNA that made up the material.

V usage is TRBV11-2 and J usage is TRBJ2-3, with no clear D. The clonotype was recovered from a man in his 70s with acute or convalescent COVID-19. The sequenced material came from peripheral blood. The CDR3 sequence: CASSPQVGTHTDTQYF. CDR3 nucleotide sequence: TGTGCCAGCAGTCCCCAGGTGGGCACTCACACAGATACGCAGTATTTT.